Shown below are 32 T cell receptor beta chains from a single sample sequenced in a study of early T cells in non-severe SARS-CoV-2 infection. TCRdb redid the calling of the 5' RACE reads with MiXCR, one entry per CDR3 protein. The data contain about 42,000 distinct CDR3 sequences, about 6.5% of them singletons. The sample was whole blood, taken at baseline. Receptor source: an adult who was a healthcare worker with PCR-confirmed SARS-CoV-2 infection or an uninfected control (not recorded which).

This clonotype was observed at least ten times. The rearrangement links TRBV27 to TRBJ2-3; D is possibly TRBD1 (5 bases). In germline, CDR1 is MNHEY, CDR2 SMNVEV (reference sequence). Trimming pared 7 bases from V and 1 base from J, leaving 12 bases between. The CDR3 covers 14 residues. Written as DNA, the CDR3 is TGTGCCAGCACTTCAGGGTATGGCACAGATACGCAGTATTTT. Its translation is CASTSGYGTDTQYF.

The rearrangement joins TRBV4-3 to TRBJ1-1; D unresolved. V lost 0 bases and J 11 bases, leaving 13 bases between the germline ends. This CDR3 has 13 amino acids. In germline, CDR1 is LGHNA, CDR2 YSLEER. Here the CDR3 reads CASSQDTSGGAFF. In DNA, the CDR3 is TGCGCCAGCAGCCAAGATACGTCAGGCGGGGCTTTCTTT.

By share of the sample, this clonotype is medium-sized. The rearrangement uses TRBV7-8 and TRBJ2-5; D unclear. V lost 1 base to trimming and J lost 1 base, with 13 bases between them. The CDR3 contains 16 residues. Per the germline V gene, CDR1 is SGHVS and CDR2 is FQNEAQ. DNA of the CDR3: TGTGCCAGCAGCTTAGATGCCTGGGGTGCCCAAGAGACCCAGTACTTC. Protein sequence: CASSLDAWGAQETQYF.

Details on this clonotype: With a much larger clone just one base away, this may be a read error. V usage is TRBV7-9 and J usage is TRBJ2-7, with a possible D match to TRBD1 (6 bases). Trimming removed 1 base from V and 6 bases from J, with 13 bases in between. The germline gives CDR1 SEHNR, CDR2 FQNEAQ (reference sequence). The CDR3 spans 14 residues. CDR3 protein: CASSLGTATCEQYF. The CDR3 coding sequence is TGTGCCAGCAGCTTAGGGACAGCGACCTGCGAGCAGTACTTC.

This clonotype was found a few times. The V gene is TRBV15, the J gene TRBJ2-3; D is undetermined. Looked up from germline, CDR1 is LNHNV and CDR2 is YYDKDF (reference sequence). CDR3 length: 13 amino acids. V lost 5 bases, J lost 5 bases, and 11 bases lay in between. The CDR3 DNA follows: TGTGCCACCAGCCGCACAGTGGGAGATACGCAGTATTTT. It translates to CATSRTVGDTQYF.

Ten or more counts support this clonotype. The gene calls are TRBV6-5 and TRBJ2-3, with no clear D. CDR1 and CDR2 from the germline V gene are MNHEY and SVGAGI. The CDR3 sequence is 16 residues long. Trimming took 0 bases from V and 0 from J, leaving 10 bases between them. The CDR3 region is CASSYSGRSSTDTQYF. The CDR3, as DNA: TGTGCCAGCAGTTACTCGGGCAGGTCCAGCACAGATACGCAGTATTTT.

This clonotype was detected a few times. CDR3 bases: TGTGCCAGCTCAGGCCAGGGGGCCTCCTACGAGCAGTACTTC. This encodes CASSGQGASYEQYF. V usage is TRBV18 and J usage is TRBJ2-7; TRBD1 matches 8 bases. This CDR3 is built from 14 residues. The V and J ends lost 5 bases and 0 bases, in that order; junction bases with no gene match: 3. Germline-derived CDR1 and CDR2 are KGHSH and LQKENI.

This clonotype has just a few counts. The CDR3 here is CASSRALAVSYEQYF. In DNA form, the CDR3 reads TGTGCCAGCAGCAGGGCACTAGCGGTAAGCTACGAGCAGTACTTC. This rearrangement joins TRBV7-9 to TRBJ2-7, with 8 nucleotides matching TRBD2. Germline CDR1 SEHNR, CDR2 FQNEAQ (reference sequence). This CDR3 contains 15 residues. Unmatched junction bases numbered 9, after V lost 5 bases and J lost 3 bases.

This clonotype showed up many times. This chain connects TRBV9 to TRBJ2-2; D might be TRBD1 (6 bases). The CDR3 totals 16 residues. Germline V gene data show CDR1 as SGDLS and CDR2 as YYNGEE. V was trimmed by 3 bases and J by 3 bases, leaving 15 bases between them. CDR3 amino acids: CASSAYTRGYTGELFF. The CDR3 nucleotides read TGTGCCAGCAGCGCCTACACCAGGGGTTACACCGGGGAGCTGTTTTTT.

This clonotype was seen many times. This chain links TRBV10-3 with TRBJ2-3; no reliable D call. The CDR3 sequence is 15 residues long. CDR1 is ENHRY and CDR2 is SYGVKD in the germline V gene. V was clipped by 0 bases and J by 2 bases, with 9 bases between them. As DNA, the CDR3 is TGTGCCATCAGTGAGTCGCATACTAACACAGATACGCAGTATTTT. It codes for CAISESHTNTDTQYF.

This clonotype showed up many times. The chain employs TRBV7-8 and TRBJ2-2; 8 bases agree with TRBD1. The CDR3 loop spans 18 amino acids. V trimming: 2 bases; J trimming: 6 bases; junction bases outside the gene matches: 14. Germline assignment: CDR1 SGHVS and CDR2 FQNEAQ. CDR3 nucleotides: TGTGCCAGCAGCTTATCGACTTACTTGGACAGGGCTCCCGGGGAGCTGTTTTTT. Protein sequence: CASSLSTYLDRAPGELFF.

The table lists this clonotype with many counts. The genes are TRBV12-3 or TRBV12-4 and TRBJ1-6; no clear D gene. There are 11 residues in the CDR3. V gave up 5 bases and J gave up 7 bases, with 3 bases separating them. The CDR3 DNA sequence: TGTGCCAGCAGTCGAAATTCACCCCTCCACTTT. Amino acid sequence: CASSRNSPLHF.

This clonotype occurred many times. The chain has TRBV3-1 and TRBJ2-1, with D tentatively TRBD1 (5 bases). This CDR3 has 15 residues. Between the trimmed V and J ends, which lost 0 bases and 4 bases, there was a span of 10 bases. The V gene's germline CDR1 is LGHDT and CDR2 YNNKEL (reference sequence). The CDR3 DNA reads TGTGCCAGCAGCCAAGATAGGGGCAGTTACAATGAGCAGTTCTTC. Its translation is CASSQDRGSYNEQFF.

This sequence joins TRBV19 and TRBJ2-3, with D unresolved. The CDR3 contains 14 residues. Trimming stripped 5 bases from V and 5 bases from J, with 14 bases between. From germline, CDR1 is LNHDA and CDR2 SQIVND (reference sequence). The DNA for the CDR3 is TGTGCCAGTAGTTTACACAACTCCCTAGATACGCAGTATTTT. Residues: CASSLHNSLDTQYF.

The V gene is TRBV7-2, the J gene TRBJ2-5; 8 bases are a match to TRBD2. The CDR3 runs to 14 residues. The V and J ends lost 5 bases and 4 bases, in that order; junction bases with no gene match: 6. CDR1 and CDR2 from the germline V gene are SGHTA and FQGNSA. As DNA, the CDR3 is TGTGCCAGCAGCGCTCGGGGGGGCCGAGAGACCCAGTACTTC. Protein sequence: CASSARGGRETQYF. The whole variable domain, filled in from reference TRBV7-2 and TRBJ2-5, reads GAGVSQSPSNKVTEKGKDVELRCDPISGHTALYWYRQSLGQGLEFLIYFQGNSAPDKSGLPSDRFSAERTGGSVSTLTIQRTQQEDSAVYLCASSARGGRETQYFGPGTRLLVL.

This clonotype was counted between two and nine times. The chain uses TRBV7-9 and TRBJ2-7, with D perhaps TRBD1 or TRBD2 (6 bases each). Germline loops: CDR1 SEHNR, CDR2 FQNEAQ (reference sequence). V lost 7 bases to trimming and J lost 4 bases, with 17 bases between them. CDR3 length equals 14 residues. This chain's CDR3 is CASTDPGARYEQYF. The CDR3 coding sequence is TGTGCCAGCACCGACCCGGGGGCGAGGTACGAGCAGTACTTC.

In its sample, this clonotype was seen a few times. CDR3 coding DNA: TGTGCCAGCTCACCCCAACGACAGGGGGATAATTCACCCCTCCACTTT. Translating it yields CASSPQRQGDNSPLHF. This chain uses TRBV18 with TRBJ1-6, with TRBD1 identical over 9 bases. This CDR3 region has 16 residues. The germline CDR1 and CDR2 sequences are KGHSH and LQKENI. V dropped 3 bases and J dropped 5; count of bases not matched to a gene: 5.

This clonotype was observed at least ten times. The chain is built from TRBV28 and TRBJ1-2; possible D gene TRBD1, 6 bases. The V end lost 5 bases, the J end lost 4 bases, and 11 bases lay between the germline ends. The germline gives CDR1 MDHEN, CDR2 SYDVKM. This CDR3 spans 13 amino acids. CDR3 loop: CASSRGQFYGYTF. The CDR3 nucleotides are TGTGCCAGCAGTCGCGGACAGTTCTATGGCTACACCTTC.

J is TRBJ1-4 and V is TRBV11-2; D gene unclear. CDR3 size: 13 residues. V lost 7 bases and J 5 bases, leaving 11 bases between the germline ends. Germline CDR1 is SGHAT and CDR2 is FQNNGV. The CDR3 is CASTGSGNEKLFF. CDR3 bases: TGTGCCAGCACAGGTAGCGGGAATGAAAAACTGTTTTTT.

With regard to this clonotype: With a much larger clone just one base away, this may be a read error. In DNA form, the CDR3 reads TGTGCCAGTAAGGGTCGACAGTCCTTCTATAATTCACCCCTCCACTTT. Translation: CASKGRQSFYNSPLHF. The genes are TRBV19 and TRBJ1-6, with a weak D call TRBD1 (5 bases). The germline gives CDR1 LNHDA, CDR2 SQIVND (reference sequence). The CDR3 consists of 16 residues. Trimming took off 7 bases at V and 3 bases at J, with 16 bases between the two ends.

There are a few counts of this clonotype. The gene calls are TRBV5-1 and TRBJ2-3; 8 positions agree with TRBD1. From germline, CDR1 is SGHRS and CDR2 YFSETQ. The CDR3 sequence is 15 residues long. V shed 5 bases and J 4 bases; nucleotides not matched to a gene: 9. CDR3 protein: CASSPGQGISDTQYF. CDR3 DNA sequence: TGCGCCAGCAGTCCTGGACAGGGTATCTCAGATACGCAGTATTTT.

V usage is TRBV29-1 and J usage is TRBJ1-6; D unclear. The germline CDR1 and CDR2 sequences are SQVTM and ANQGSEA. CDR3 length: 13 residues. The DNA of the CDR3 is TGCAAAGAGAGGAGCTCCTATAATTCACCCCTCCACTTT. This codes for CKERSSYNSPLHF. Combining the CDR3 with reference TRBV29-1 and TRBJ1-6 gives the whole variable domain SAVISQKPSRDICQRGTSLTIQCQVDSQVTMMFWYRQQPGQSLTLIATANQGSEATYESGFVIDKFPISRPNLTFSTLTVSNMSPEDSSIYLCKERSSYNSPLHFGNGTRLTVT.

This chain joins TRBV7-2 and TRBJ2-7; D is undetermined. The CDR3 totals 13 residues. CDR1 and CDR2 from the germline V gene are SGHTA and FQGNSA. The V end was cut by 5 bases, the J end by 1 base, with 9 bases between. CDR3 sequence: CASSPWGSYEQYF. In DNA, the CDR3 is TGTGCCAGCAGCCCGTGGGGTTCCTACGAGCAGTACTTC. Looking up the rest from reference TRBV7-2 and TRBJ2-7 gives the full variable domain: GAGVSQSPSNKVTEKGKDVELRCDPISGHTALYWYRQSLGQGLEFLIYFQGNSAPDKSGLPSDRFSAERTGGSVSTLTIQRTQQEDSAVYLCASSPWGSYEQYFGPGTRLTVT.

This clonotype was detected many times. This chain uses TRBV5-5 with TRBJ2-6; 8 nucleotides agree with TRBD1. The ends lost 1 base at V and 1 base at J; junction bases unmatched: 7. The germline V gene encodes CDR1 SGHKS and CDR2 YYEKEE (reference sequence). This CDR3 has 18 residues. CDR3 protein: CASSLTGTGYSGANVLTF. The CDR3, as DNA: TGTGCCAGCAGCTTGACCGGGACAGGATATTCTGGGGCCAACGTCCTGACTTTC.

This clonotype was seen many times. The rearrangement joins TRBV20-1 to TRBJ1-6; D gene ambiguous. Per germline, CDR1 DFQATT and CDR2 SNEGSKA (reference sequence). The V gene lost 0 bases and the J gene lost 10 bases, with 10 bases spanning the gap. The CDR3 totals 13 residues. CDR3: CSARDWNGSPLHF. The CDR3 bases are TGCAGTGCTAGAGATTGGAATGGCTCACCCCTCCACTTT.

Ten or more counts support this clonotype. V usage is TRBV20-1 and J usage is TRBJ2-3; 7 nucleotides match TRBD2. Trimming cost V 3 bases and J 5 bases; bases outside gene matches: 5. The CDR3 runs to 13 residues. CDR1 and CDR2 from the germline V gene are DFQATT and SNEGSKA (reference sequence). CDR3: CSASQRGRDTQYF. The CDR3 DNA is TGCAGTGCTAGTCAGCGGGGCCGAGATACGCAGTATTTT.

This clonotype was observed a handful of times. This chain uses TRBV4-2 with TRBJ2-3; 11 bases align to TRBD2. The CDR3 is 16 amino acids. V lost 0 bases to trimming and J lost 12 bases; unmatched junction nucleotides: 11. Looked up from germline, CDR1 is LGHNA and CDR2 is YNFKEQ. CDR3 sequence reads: CASSQDLSGGAELQYF. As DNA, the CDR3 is TGTGCCAGCAGCCAAGATCTTAGCGGGGGGGCCGAGTTACAGTATTTT.

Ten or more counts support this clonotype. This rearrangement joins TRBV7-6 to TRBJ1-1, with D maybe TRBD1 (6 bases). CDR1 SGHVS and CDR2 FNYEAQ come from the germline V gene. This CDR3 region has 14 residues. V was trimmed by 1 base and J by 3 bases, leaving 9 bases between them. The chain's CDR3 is CASSLGTGHTEAFF. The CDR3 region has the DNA TGTGCCAGCAGCTTAGGAACAGGGCACACTGAAGCTTTCTTT.

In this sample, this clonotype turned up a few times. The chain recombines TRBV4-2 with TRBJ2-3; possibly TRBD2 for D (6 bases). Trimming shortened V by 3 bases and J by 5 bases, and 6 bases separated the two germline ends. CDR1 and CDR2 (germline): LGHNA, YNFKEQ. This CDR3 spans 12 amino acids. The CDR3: CASSQEGDTQYF. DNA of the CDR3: TGTGCCAGCAGCCAGGAGGGAGATACGCAGTATTTT.

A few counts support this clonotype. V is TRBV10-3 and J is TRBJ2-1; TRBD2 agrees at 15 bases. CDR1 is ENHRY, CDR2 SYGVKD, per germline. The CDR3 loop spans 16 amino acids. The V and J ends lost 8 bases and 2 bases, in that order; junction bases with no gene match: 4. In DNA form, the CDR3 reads TGTGCCATCCCCCGGACTAGCGGGGGGGCCTACAATGAGCAGTTCTTC. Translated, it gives CAIPRTSGGAYNEQFF.

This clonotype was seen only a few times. The CDR3 DNA sequence: TGTGCCAGCAGCCAACCGCCCAGGACTAGCGGGGGCACAGATACGCAGTATTTT. Translated, it gives CASSQPPRTSGGTDTQYF. The V gene is TRBV3-1, the J gene TRBJ2-3, with 12 bases identical to TRBD2. CDR3 length equals 18 residues. The germline CDR1 and CDR2 sequences are LGHDT and YNNKEL (reference sequence). Trimming at V came to 2 bases and at J to 1 base, leaving 7 bases not matched to a gene.

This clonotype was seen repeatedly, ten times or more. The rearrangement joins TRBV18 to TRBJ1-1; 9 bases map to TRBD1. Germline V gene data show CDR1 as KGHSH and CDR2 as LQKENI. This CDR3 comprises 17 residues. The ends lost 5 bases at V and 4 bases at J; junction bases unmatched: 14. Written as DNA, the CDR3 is TGTGCCAGCTCATCAACAGGGGGCGCGGCTCGGCTCACTGAAGCTTTCTTT. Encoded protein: CASSSTGGAARLTEAFF.